Here is one TCR beta chain with its context. The antigen remains unidentified. The PCR made use of 60 Vbeta and 13 Jbeta primers. The repertoire was sequenced with immunoSEQ multiplex PCR; TCRdb's copy has only in-frame clones and lacks some. Found here are 130,000 or so clones, roughly four fifths of them singletons; the top ten hold 1.5% to 2%. The sample originates from a study of cytomegalovirus exposure and HLA in healthy donors. Study-wide points: Later, TCR association rates were found to vary by HLA locus, highest for DRB1 and lowest for HLA-C.

This CDR3 region has 13 residues. V dropped 5 bases and J dropped 2 bases, with 7 bases sitting between them. Per the germline V gene, CDR1 is LNHDA and CDR2 is SQIVND (reference sequence). Among the donors, all were healthy bone marrow donors. Sequenced sample: PBMCs. The sequence was collected from a man aged 40-49 years in good health and CMV-seronegative. The chain has TRBV19 and TRBJ1-5; no definite D call. CDR3 DNA: TGTGCCAGTAGTCCTCAGGGCAATCAGCCCCAGCATTTT. Protein product: CASSPQGNQPQHF.